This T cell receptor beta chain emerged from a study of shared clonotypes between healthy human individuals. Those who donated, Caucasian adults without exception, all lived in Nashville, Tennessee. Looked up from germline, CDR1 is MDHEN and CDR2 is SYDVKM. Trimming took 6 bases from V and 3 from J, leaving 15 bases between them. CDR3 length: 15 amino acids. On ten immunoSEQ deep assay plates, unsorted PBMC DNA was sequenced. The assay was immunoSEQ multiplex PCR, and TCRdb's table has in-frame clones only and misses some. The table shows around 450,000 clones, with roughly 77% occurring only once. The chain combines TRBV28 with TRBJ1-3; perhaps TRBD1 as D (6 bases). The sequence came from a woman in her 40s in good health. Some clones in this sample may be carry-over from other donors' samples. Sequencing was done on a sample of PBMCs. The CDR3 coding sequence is TGTGCCAGCAGACCGGACAGCTCCGTTGGAAACACCATATATTTT. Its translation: CASRPDSSVGNTIYF.